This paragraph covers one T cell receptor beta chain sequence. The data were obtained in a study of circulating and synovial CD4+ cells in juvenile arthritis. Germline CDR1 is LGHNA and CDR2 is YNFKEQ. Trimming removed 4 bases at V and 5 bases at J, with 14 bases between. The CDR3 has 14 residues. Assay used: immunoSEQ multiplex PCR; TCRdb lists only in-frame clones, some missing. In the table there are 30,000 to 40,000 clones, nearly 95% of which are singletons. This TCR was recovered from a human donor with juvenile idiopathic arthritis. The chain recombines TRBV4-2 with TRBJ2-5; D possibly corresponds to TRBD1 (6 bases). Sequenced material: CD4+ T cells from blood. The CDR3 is CASSPPTGRETQYF. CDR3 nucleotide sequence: TGTGCCAGCAGCCCCCCAACAGGGCGGGAGACCCAGTACTTC.